This T cell receptor beta chain was recovered during a study of T cells after yellow fever vaccination. Study information: It was SMART-Seq v4 Ultra Low Input that prepared the fractions with low cell numbers. Overall study results and limits: Abundant clonotypes from the bulk population could have been carried over as contaminants into FACS-sorted repertoires. A limited proportion of clonotypes was detected within both the CD4 and CD8 compartments.

This clonotype was counted at least ten times. Its specificity is unknown. CDR1 is SGHTA and CDR2 is FQGTGA in the germline V gene. With 3 bases removed from V and 8 bases from J, the gap between germline ends came to 11 bases. CDR3 size: 13 residues. Template-switching 5'RACE yielded the TCR cDNA; a universal primer site and UMIs were added in the process. TCRdb re-derived calls from the 5' RACE reads in MiXCR, one entry per CDR3 protein. The sample yields 250,000 or so distinct CDR3 sequences, over 3% seen once. V is TRBV7-3 and J is TRBJ2-1; perhaps TRBD1 as D (6 bases). Sequencing was performed on PBMCs, taken 15 days after the yellow fever booster vaccination. The clonotype comes from a man younger than 35 who received the YFV17D yellow fever vaccine. This CDR3 reads CASSFFRGDEQFF. CDR3 nucleotide sequence: TGTGCCAGCAGCTTTTTCAGGGGTGATGAGCAGTTCTTC.